This T cell receptor beta chain was sequenced during a study of blood T cell repertoires in COVID-19. Study details: Whether acute or convalescent, the COVID-19 samples came from the United States, Italy and Spain.

Assay used: immunoSEQ multiplex PCR; TCRdb lists only in-frame clones, some missing. The sample carries fewer than 250,000 clones, 70% to 85% recorded once. This CDR3 region has 14 residues. From germline, CDR1 is SNHLY and CDR2 FYNNEI. V was pared by 3 bases and J by 8 bases, with 6 bases of the junction left unmatched. This rearrangement joins TRBV2 to TRBJ1-2; 10 nucleotides align to TRBD1. Sequenced: peripheral blood. The origin of this receptor is a woman older than 75 with acute or convalescent COVID-19. The CDR3 coding sequence is TGTGCCAGCAGTGAGGGACAGGGGATCTACGGCTACACCTTC. Its protein is CASSEGQGIYGYTF.